This T cell receptor beta chain was recovered during a study of cytomegalovirus exposure and HLA in healthy donors. Germline assignment: CDR1 LNHDA and CDR2 SQIVND (reference sequence). CDR3 length: 15 amino acids. The ends lost 5 bases at V and 2 bases at J; junction bases unmatched: 6. This PCR relied on a set of 60 Vbeta primers and 13 Jbeta primers. Measured with immunoSEQ multiplex PCR; TCRdb has only the in-frame clones, and not every one. The table includes about 200,000 clones, about 89% detected once. Although they were nominally healthy when sampled, donors likely had unrecorded immune exposures. Study-wide results and caveats: CMV serostatus was the sole immune exposure data available.

On this clone: As yet, its antigen is unknown.

The chain combines TRBV19 with TRBJ2-1; 7 positions match TRBD2. Sequenced: PBMCs. The TCR sequence derives from a man aged 25 to 45 in good health and CMV-seronegative. CDR3 nucleotide sequence: TGTGCCAGTAGTCGGCTAGCGGAGACCTACAATGAGCAGTTCTTC. This translates into CASSRLAETYNEQFF.